This T cell receptor (beta chain) was captured in a study of cytomegalovirus exposure and HLA in healthy donors. The CDR3 runs 17 residues. Germline CDR1 reads SGHVS; CDR2 reads FQNEAQ. V trimming: 5 bases; J trimming: 9 bases; junction bases outside the gene matches: 19. PCR was performed using 60 Vbeta and 13 Jbeta primers. Repertoires were generated with immunoSEQ multiplex PCR, while TCRdb's copy carries only in-frame clones and drops some. The repertoire holds about 210,000 clones, with 83% as singletons. The receptor was isolated from a middle-aged man in good health and CMV-seropositive. Sequencing was done on a sample of PBMCs. The rearrangement links TRBV7-8 to TRBJ2-3; 8 bases fit TRBD1. The CDR3 region is CASSPLRTGNRRPTQYF. In nucleotides, the CDR3 is TGTGCCAGCAGCCCACTCAGGACAGGGAATCGGCGGCCCACGCAGTATTTT.